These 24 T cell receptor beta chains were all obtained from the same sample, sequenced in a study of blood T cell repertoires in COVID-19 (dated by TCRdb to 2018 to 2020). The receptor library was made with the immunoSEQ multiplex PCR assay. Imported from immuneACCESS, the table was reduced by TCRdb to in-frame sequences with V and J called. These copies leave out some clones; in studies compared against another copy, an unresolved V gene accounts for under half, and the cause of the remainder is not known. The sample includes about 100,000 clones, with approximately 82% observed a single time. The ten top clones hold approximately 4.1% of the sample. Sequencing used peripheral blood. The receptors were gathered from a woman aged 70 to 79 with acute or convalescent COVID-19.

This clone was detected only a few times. For the CDR3, the DNA is TGTGCCAGCAGTTGGGGGACAGGGGGCTCCGGCTACACCTTC. This translates into CASSWGTGGSGYTF. The rearrangement joins TRBV5-6 to TRBJ1-2; 12 bases match TRBD1. V shed 5 bases and J 8 bases; nucleotides not matched to a gene: 7. Germline-derived CDR1 and CDR2 are SGHDT and YYEEEE. This CDR3 region has 14 residues.

CDR3 nucleotide sequence: TGTGCCATCAGTGACAGCGGCTCCTACGAGCAGTACTTC. Translation gives CAISDSGSYEQYF. The V gene is TRBV10-3, the J gene TRBJ2-7; possible D gene TRBD2, 5 bases. Germline CDR1 and CDR2: ENHRY and SYGVKD. Deletions cut 3 bases from V and 0 bases from J, with 6 bases between. The length of the CDR3 is 13 residues.

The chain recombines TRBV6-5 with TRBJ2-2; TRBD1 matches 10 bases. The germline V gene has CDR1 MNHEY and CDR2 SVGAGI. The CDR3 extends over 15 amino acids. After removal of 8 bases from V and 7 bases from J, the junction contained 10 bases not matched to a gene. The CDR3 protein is CASGLDRGPGGELFF. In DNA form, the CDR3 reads TGTGCCAGCGGGCTCGACAGGGGGCCCGGCGGGGAGCTGTTTTTT.

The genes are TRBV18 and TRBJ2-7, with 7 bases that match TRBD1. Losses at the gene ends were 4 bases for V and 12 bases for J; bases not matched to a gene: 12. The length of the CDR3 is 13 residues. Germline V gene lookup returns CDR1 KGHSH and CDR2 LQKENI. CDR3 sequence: CASSRGSTGEAYV. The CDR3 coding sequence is TGTGCCAGCTCACGCGGATCCACAGGGGAAGCGTACGTC.

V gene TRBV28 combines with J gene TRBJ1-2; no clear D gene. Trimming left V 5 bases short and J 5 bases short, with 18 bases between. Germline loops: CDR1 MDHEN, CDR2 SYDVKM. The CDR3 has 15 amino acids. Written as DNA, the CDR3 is TGTGCCAGCAGTCCCCCATGGAGGGCGCGGTATGGCTACACCTTC. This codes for CASSPPWRARYGYTF.

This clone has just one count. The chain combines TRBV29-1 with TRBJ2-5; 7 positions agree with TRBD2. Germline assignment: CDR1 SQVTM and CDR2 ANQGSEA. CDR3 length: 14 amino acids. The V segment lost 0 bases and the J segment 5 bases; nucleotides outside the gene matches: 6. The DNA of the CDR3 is TGCAGCGTTGAAGACGGACTAGTGGTTGAGACCCAGTACTTC. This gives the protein CSVEDGLVVETQYF.

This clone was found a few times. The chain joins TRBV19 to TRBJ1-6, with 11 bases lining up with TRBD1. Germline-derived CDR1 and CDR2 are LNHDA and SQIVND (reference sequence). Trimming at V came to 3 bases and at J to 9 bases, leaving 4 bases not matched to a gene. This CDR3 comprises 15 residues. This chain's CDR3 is CASSILGTGGSPLHF. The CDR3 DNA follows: TGTGCCAGTAGTATTCTTGGGACAGGGGGTTCACCCCTCCACTTT. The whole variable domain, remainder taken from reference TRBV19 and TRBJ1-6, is DGGITQSPKYLFRKEGQNVTLSCEQNLNHDAMYWYRQDPGQGLRLIYYSQIVNDFQKGDIAEGYSVSREKKESFPLTVTSAQKNPTAFYLCASSILGTGGSPLHFGNGTRLTVT.

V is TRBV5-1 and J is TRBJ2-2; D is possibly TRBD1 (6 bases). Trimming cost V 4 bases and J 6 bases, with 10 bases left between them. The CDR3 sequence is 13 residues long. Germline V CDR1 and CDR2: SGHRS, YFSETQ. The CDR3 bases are TGCGCCAGCAGCCCGGACAGCCCCGGGGAGCTGTTTTTT. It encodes CASSPDSPGELFF.

As DNA, the CDR3 is TGTGCCAGCAGCCCTGGGACTAGCGGGGGGCTTTCTTCCGGCGAGCAGTACGTC. Protein product: CASSPGTSGGLSSGEQYV. The J gene is TRBJ2-7, the V gene TRBV3-1 (or the pseudogene TRBV3-2); 15 nucleotides match TRBD2. Per the germline V gene, CDR1 is LGHDT and CDR2 is YNNKEL (reference sequence). The junction had 13 bases not matched to a gene; V was cut back by 4 bases and J by 6 bases. The CDR3 covers 18 residues.

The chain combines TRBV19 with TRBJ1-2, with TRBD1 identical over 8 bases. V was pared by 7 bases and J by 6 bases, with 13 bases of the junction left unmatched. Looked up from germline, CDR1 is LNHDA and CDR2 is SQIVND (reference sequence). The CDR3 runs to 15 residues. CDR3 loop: CASNPWSGGLDGYTF. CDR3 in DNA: TGTGCCAGTAACCCTTGGTCAGGGGGCTTGGATGGCTACACCTTC.

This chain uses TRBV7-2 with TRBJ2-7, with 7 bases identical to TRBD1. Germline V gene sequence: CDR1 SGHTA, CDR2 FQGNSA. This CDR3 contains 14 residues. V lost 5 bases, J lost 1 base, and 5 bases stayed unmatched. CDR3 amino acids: CASSILTGSYEQYV. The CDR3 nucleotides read TGTGCCAGCAGCATTTTGACAGGGTCCTACGAGCAGTACGTC.

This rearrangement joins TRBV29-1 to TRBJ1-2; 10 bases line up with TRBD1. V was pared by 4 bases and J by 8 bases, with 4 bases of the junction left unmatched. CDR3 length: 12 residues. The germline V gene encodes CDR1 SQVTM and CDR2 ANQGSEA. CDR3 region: CSVGGTGDGYTF. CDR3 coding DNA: TGCAGCGTTGGGGGGACAGGGGACGGCTACACCTTC.

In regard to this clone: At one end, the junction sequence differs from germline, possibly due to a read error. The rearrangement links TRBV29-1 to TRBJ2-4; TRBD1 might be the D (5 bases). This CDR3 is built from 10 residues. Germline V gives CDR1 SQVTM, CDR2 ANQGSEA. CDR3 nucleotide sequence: TGCAGCGTTGAAGATGAGACAGTCCACTTC. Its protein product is CSVEDETVHF.

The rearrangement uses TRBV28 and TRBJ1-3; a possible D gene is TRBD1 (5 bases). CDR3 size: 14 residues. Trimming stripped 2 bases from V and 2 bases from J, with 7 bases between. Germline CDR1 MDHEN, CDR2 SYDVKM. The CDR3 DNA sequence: TGTGCCAGCAGTTTAGCCAGGGCTGGAAACACCATATATTTT. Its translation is CASSLARAGNTIYF.

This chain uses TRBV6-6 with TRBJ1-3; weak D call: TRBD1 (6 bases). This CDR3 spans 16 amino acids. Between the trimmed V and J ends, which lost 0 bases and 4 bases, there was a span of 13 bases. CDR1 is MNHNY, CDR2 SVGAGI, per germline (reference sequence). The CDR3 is CASSYSAGARGNTIYF. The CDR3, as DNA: TGTGCCAGCAGTTACTCGGCGGGGGCAAGGGGAAACACCATATATTTT.

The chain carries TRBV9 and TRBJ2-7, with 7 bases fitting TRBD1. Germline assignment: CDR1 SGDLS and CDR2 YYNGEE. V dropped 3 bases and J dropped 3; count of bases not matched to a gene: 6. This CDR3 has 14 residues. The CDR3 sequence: CASSDDRAGYEQYF. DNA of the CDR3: TGTGCCAGCAGCGACGACAGGGCTGGCTACGAGCAGTACTTC.

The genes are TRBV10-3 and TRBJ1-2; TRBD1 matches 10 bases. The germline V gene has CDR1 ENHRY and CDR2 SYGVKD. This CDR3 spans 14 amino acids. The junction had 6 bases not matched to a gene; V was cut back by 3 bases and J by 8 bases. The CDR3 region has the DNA TGTGCCATCAGTGAAGACGGGACAGGGGTCGGCTACACCTTC. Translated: CAISEDGTGVGYTF.

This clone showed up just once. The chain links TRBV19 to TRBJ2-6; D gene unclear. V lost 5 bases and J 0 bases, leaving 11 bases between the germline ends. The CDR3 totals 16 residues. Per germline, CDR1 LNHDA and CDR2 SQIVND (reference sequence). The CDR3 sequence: CASSPPHFSGANVLTF. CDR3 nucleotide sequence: TGTGCCAGTAGTCCCCCCCATTTCTCTGGGGCCAACGTCCTGACTTTC.

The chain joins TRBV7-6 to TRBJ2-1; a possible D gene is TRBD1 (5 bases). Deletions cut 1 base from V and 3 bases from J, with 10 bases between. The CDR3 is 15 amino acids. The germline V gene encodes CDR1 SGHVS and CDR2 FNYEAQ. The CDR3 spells CASSLDVTVYNEQFF. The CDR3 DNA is TGTGCCAGCAGCTTAGATGTGACAGTCTACAATGAGCAGTTCTTC.

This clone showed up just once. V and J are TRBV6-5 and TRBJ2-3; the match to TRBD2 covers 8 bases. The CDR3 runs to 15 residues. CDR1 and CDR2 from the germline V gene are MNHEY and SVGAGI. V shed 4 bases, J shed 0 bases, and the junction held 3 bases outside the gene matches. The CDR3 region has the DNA TGTGCCAGCAGTTTAGCGGGACTAAGCACAGATACGCAGTATTTT. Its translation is CASSLAGLSTDTQYF.

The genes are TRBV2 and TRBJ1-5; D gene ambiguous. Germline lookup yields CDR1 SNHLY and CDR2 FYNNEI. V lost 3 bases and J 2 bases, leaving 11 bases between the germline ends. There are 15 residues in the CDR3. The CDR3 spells CASSDDWARNQPQHF. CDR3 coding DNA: TGTGCCAGCAGTGATGATTGGGCGCGCAATCAGCCCCAGCATTTT.

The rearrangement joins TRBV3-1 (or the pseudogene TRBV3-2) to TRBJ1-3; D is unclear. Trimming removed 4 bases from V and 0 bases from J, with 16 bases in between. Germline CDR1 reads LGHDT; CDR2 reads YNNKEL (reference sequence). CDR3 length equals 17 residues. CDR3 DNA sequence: TGTGCCAGCAGCCGAGAAGCCGGGAGAGTCTCTGGAAACACCATATATTTT. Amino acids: CASSREAGRVSGNTIYF.

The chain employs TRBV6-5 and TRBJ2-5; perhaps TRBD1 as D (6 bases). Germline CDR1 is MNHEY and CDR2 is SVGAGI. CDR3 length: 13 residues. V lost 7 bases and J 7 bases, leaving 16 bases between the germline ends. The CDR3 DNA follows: TGTGCCAGCACCGAGCCAGGGGTTGGGACCCAGTACTTC. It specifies CASTEPGVGTQYF.

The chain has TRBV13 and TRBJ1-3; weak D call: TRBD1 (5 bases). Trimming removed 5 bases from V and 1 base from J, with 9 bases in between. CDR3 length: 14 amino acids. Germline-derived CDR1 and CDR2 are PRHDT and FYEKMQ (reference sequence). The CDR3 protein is CASSPRTSGNTIYF. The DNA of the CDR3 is TGTGCCAGCAGCCCCCGGACATCTGGAAACACCATATATTTT.